The 9 T cell receptor beta chains in this list originate from one sample, sequenced in a study of tumor-infiltrating lymphocytes in primary liver carcinoma. From roughly 470 ng total RNA, TCR beta cDNA was generated with a primer in the constant region. Libraries for TCR beta were built through three nested multiplex PCR rounds, which together made up a slightly modified ARM-PCR procedure. The first two PCR rounds used TRBV1-TRBV30 primers with a Cbeta primer, approximately 10 cycles each. TCRdb passed the multiplex PCR reads through MiXCR, listing each CDR3 protein once. This table has roughly 100,000 distinct CDR3 sequences, roughly 80% appearing once. For each extraction, RNA and DNA were obtained together from 20-30 mg of unsorted bulk tissue. The sequenced material came from liver tumor tissue from sampling region 3. This sample's subset: tumor region T3, left-lateral pole. These TCRs come from a man in his forties with primary liver carcinoma and hepatitis B virus infection.

This clonotype was counted many times. V and J are TRBV6-5 and TRBJ1-2, with D possibly matching TRBD1 (6 bases). Deletions cut 6 bases from V and 4 bases from J, with 15 bases between. Germline V gene data show CDR1 as MNHEY and CDR2 as SVGAGI. CDR3 length equals 14 residues. For the CDR3, the DNA is TGTGCCAGCAGCCGGCCAGGGGTGGGCTATGGCTACACCTTC. Protein product: CASSRPGVGYGYTF.

This sequence joins TRBV6-5 and TRBJ2-7; perhaps TRBD2 as D (7 bases). CDR3 size: 13 residues. The V end lost 10 bases, the J end lost 10 bases, and 23 bases lay between the germline ends. Looked up from germline, CDR1 is MNHEY and CDR2 is SVGAGI. The CDR3 protein is CANIGLDGGEQYF. The CDR3 DNA reads TGTGCCAACATCGGACTAGATGGGGGCGAACAGTACTTC.

As for this clonotype: The germline gene is not matched at one end of the junction; a read error may be the cause. V gene TRBV28 combines with J gene TRBJ1-1; the match to TRBD1 covers 7 bases. The CDR3 contains 15 residues. Germline loops: CDR1 MDHEN, CDR2 SYDVKM. CDR3 bases: TGTGCCAGCAGACGCGACCGGGACAGTGCTTATGAAGCTTACTTT. It yields the protein CASRRDRDSAYEAYF.

On this clonotype itself: Sequence at one end of the junction differs from germline and may be a read error. The rearrangement uses TRBV6-2 or TRBV6-3 and TRBJ2-7, with 9 bases lining up with TRBD1. The germline CDR1 and CDR2 sequences are MNHEY and SVGEGT. This CDR3 spans 14 amino acids. The CDR3 bases are TGTGCCAGCAGTTCCCCGGGACAGGGATACGAGCACTACTTC. Residues: CASSSPGQGYEHYF.

Of note for this clonotype: This may come from a read error, since a much larger clone is one base off. Because it lacks the conserved phenylalanine or tryptophan at the end, this CDR3 is likely a read error. The genes are TRBV24-1 and TRBJ2-2, with D unresolved. With 5 bases removed from V and 6 bases from J, the gap between germline ends came to 9 bases. This CDR3 is built from 13 residues. Germline loops: CDR1 KGHDR, CDR2 SFDVKD. CDR3 amino acids: CATSVGRAGELFI. In nucleotides, the CDR3 is TGTGCCACCAGTGTAGGAAGAGCCGGGGAGCTGTTTATT.

A note on this clonotype: The junction differs from germline at one of its ends, possibly a read error. The chain combines TRBV11-2 with TRBJ2-7; TRBD1 matches 9 bases. The CDR3 length is 15 residues. The germline V gene has CDR1 SGHAT and CDR2 FQNNGV. CDR3 DNA sequence: TGTGCCTGCAACTCAACAGGGGGCAAAAGCTACGAGCAGTACTTT. This encodes CACNSTGGKSYEQYF.

The chain recombines TRBV12-3 or TRBV12-4 with TRBJ2-1; TRBD2 is a possible D gene (6 bases). The V gene lost 7 bases and the J gene lost 12 bases, with 25 bases spanning the gap. The CDR3 runs to 15 residues. This CDR3 is CASNLGLTRGVWQFF. In DNA, the CDR3 is TGTGCCAGCAACCTAGGACTAACGAGAGGGGTTTGGCAGTTCTTC.

This chain connects TRBV4-2 to TRBJ2-5; the D is unclear. The germline gives CDR1 LGHNA, CDR2 YNFKEQ. Trimming removed 10 bases from V and 5 bases from J, with 23 bases in between. This CDR3 is 15 amino acids long. The CDR3, as DNA: TGTGCCAATAGCCAAGACCTGGGATCGGTGGAGACCCAGTACTTC. This sequence encodes CANSQDLGSVETQYF.

On this clonotype itself: The CDR3 carries no conserved terminal phenylalanine or tryptophan, so it likely arises from a read error. The V gene is TRBV29-1, the J gene TRBJ1-1, with TRBD1 as a possible D gene (5 bases). Germline V CDR1 and CDR2: SQVTM, ANQGSEA. This CDR3 comprises 11 residues. V lost 7 bases, J lost 7 bases, and 13 bases lay in between. The CDR3 reads CSAGDPGEAFC. The DNA for the CDR3 is TGCAGCGCCGGGGACCCCGGTGAAGCTTTCTGT.